What follows are 25 T cell receptor beta chains derived from one specimen sequenced in a study of blood T cells in healthy people across ages. The second PCR ran about 7 to 12 cycles with a sample-barcoded 5' primer and J-beta primers. One entry per CDR3 protein, called by TCRdb with MiXCR from the 5' RACE reads. The sample records 750,000 to 1,000,000 distinct CDR3 sequences, roughly 28% being singletons. These same records also appear under a second study, on T cells of mothers and their children.

Material for sequencing was blood. These TCRs come from a woman aged 40 to 55 in good health.

The gene calls are TRBV28 and TRBJ1-3; D is undetermined. The CDR3 has 15 residues. V lost 1 base to trimming and J lost 0 bases, with 7 bases between them. Germline V lookup: CDR1 MDHEN, CDR2 SYDVKM. The CDR3 region has the DNA TGTGCCAGCAGTTTATCACCCAGCTCTGGAAACACCATATATTTT. It specifies CASSLSPSSGNTIYF.

This clonotype occurred a few times. The rearrangement joins TRBV6-1 to TRBJ1-1, with D unresolved. CDR3 size: 12 residues. Germline loops: CDR1 MNHNS, CDR2 SASEGT. Trimming pared 6 bases from V and 4 bases from J, leaving 9 bases between. The CDR3, as DNA: TGTGCCAGCAGGGCTGCTGGCACTGAAGCTTTCTTT. The encoded protein is CASRAAGTEAFF.

Regarding this clonotype: A junction end diverges from the germline sequence, so it may reflect a read error. V is TRBV5-1 and J is TRBJ2-5; D might be TRBD1 (6 bases). The DNA end favors TRBJ2-7, so the J call may be wrong. This CDR3 has 14 residues. Germline V gene data show CDR1 as SGHRS and CDR2 as YFSETQ. CDR3 sequence: CAGSSGTPTYEQYF. The CDR3 bases are TGCGCCGGCAGCTCCGGGACACCCACCTACGAGCAGTACTTC.

This clonotype occurred many times. This rearrangement joins TRBV7-2 to TRBJ2-7, with D possibly matching TRBD2 (7 bases). The CDR3 contains 14 residues. The germline gives CDR1 SGHTA, CDR2 FQGNSA. V was cut by 2 bases and J by 2 bases, with 10 bases left in between. The CDR3 DNA sequence: TGTGCCAGCAGCTTAAAGGGGGGGCCCTACGAGCAGTACTTC. This encodes CASSLKGGPYEQYF.

This clonotype has more than one count but fewer than ten. The chain carries TRBV5-1 and TRBJ2-5, with D perhaps TRBD1 (5 bases). The V gene lost 6 bases and the J gene lost 0 bases, with 12 bases spanning the gap. CDR1 is SGHRS, CDR2 YFSETQ, per germline. This CDR3 has 14 residues. CDR3 protein: CASTRQWYQETQYF. The CDR3 bases are TGCGCCAGCACCCGACAGTGGTACCAAGAGACCCAGTACTTC.

This clonotype was picked up a small number of times. The chain has TRBV5-1 and TRBJ2-5; 10 bases match TRBD1. Trimming removed 5 bases from V and 2 bases from J; junction bases left unmatched: 3. The CDR3 contains 14 residues. Per germline, CDR1 SGHRS and CDR2 YFSETQ. The CDR3 coding sequence is TGCGCCAGCAGACAGGGACAGGGGCAAGAGACCCAGTACTTC. Protein product: CASRQGQGQETQYF.

This clonotype has ten or more counts. The J gene is TRBJ1-2, the V gene TRBV29-1; possible D gene TRBD1, 6 bases. The CDR3 spans 15 residues. The V gene's germline CDR1 is SQVTM and CDR2 ANQGSEA. V dropped 4 bases and J dropped 6 bases, with 21 bases sitting between them. The CDR3 region has the DNA TGCAGCGTTGGGGTTCGCTGGGGGCTAGTTAATGGCTACACCTTC. Translating it yields CSVGVRWGLVNGYTF.

There are many counts of this clonotype. V is TRBV2 and J is TRBJ2-6; no clear D gene. Trimming left V 1 base short and J 13 bases short, with 11 bases between. CDR1 is SNHLY, CDR2 FYNNEI, per germline. This CDR3 has 13 residues. The CDR3 nucleotides are TGTGCCAGCAGTGAAGAACGAGGCCGTGTCCTGACTTTC. Translation: CASSEERGRVLTF.

This clonotype was recorded a few times. This chain uses TRBV2 with TRBJ2-1; D not certain. Trimming left V 5 bases short and J 6 bases short, with 23 bases between. Germline V gene data show CDR1 as SNHLY and CDR2 as FYNNEI. The CDR3 consists of 17 residues. CDR3: CASSPHRRPRLGNEQFF. CDR3 in DNA: TGTGCCAGCAGTCCCCACCGGCGACCCCGCCTTGGCAATGAGCAGTTCTTC. The complete variable domain, with remaining parts taken from reference TRBV2 and TRBJ2-1, reads EPEVTQTPSHQVTQMGQEVILRCVPISNHLYFYWYRQILGQKVEFLVSFYNNEISEKSEIFDDQFSVERPDGSNFTLKIRSTKLEDSAMYFCASSPHRRPRLGNEQFFGPGTRLTVL.

Turning to this clonotype: This may be a read error: a much more frequent sequence differs by one nucleotide. This chain joins TRBV5-5 and TRBJ2-1, with D possibly matching TRBD1 (6 bases). CDR3 length: 14 amino acids. Looked up from germline, CDR1 is SGHKS and CDR2 is YYEKEE (reference sequence). The V gene lost 3 bases and the J gene lost 6 bases, with 13 bases spanning the gap. The chain's CDR3 is CASSSVGTPNEQFF. In DNA, the CDR3 is TGTGCCAGCAGCTCGGTAGGGACACCCAATGAGCAGTTCTTC.

In its sample, this clonotype was seen a few times. V gene TRBV30 combines with J gene TRBJ2-2; D remains ambiguous. Germline CDR1 reads GTSNPN; CDR2 reads SVGIG (reference sequence). CDR3 length: 13 amino acids. The ends were cut back, 4 bases at V and 7 bases at J, with 13 bases in the middle. The CDR3 nucleotides are TGTGCCTGGAACGGGCAGTTAAACGGGGAGCTGTTTTTT. It encodes CAWNGQLNGELFF.

The chain joins TRBV6-6 to TRBJ1-1; no clear D. CDR1 and CDR2 from the germline V gene are MNHNY and SVGAGI (reference sequence). The CDR3 contains 13 residues. Trimming cost V 6 bases and J 4 bases, with 12 bases left between them. CDR3 nucleotide sequence: TGTGCCAGCAGCCCACGGCGGAGCACTGAAGCTTTCTTT. This codes for CASSPRRSTEAFF.

This clonotype was observed a few times. The V call is TRBV27, the J call TRBJ1-1; D gene unclear. This CDR3 contains 12 residues. V was pared by 5 bases and J by 4 bases, with 8 bases between. Germline values: CDR1 MNHEY, CDR2 SMNVEV (reference sequence). The CDR3 region has the DNA TGTGCCAGCAGTGAAGGCCTCACTGAAGCTTTCTTT. It yields the protein CASSEGLTEAFF.

The chain combines TRBV7-6 with TRBJ1-1; D is uncertain. This CDR3 spans 13 amino acids. Germline assignment: CDR1 SGHVS and CDR2 FNYEAQ. V was pared by 3 bases and J by 5 bases, with 10 bases between. The CDR3 region has the DNA TGTGCCAGCAGCTTTAGGCCCCGGACTGAAGCTTTCTTT. Encoded protein: CASSFRPRTEAFF.

Of note for this clonotype: The junction differs from germline at one of its ends, possibly a read error. The chain has TRBV29-1 and TRBJ2-1; TRBD2 aligns across 9 bases. CDR1 is SQVTM, CDR2 ANQGSEA, per germline. The length of the CDR3 is 14 residues. DNA of the CDR3: TGCAGCGTTGAGCGGCGGGGGGGTTACAATGAGCAGGTCTTC. Translated: CSVERRGGYNEQVF.

This clonotype was recorded a few times. The chain combines TRBV3-1 with TRBJ2-3; 11 bases agree with TRBD2. Trimming took 3 bases from V and 5 from J; bases not matched to a gene: 7. Germline loops: CDR1 LGHDT, CDR2 YNNKEL (reference sequence). The CDR3 covers 16 residues. The CDR3 loop reads CASSHLTSGAGDTQYF. For the CDR3, the DNA is TGTGCCAGCAGCCATCTGACTAGCGGGGCTGGAGATACGCAGTATTTT.

This clonotype has only a few counts. The chain has TRBV12-3 or TRBV12-4 and TRBJ2-1; D not certain. Between the trimmed V and J ends, which lost 5 bases and 5 bases, there was a span of 7 bases. The CDR3 is 12 amino acids. The CDR3 coding sequence is TGTGCCAGCAGTACAGTAAACAATGAGCAGTTCTTC. Its translation is CASSTVNNEQFF.

The genes are TRBV6-4 and TRBJ1-2; TRBD1 is a possible D gene (6 bases). V lost 6 bases and J lost 6, with 14 bases in between. Germline loops: CDR1 MRHNA, CDR2 SNTAGT. The CDR3 consists of 13 residues. The CDR3 spells CASSLVGGHGYTF. CDR3 DNA: TGTGCCAGCAGCTTAGTCGGGGGGCATGGCTACACCTTC.

Of note for this clonotype: A clone one base away is much larger, so this may be a read error. The chain combines TRBV5-1 with TRBJ2-2, with 8 positions matching TRBD1. The CDR3 runs to 15 residues. Germline V lookup: CDR1 SGHRS, CDR2 YFSETQ. The CDR3 here is CASRQGARSTGERFF. CDR3 DNA: TGCGCCAGCCGGCAGGGGGCCCGGAGCACCGGGGAGCGGTTTTTT.

The chain employs TRBV28 and TRBJ2-1, with D unclear. This CDR3 has 14 amino acids. Per the germline V gene, CDR1 is MDHEN and CDR2 is SYDVKM. The V gene lost 2 bases and the J gene lost 8 bases, with 13 bases spanning the gap. CDR3 sequence (DNA): TGTGCCAGCAGTTTACTGGCGGATACGGATGAGCAGTTCTTC. Its protein product is CASSLLADTDEQFF.

This chain uses TRBV7-2 with TRBJ2-7; 7 bases are a match to TRBD1. Germline trimming cut 3 bases from V and 2 bases from J; bases unmatched to any gene: 10. Germline CDR1 SGHTA, CDR2 FQGNSA. This CDR3 is built from 16 residues. This CDR3 reads CASSLKGDSRAYEQYF. The CDR3 DNA sequence: TGTGCCAGCAGCTTGAAGGGGGACAGCAGGGCCTACGAGCAGTACTTC.

Of note for this clonotype: One end of the junction fails to match germline, which may point to a read error. The J gene is TRBJ2-7, the V gene TRBV27; perhaps TRBD2 as D (6 bases). Germline loops: CDR1 MNHEY, CDR2 SMNVEV (reference sequence). The CDR3 consists of 14 residues. The CDR3 DNA sequence: TGTACCAGCAGTTTATTGGGGGGTGCCTACGAGCAGTACTTC. Protein product: CTSSLLGGAYEQYF.

Concerning this clonotype itself: A much more abundant neighbour one base away suggests this may be a read error. This chain uses TRBV5-5 with TRBJ1-2, with 11 bases matching TRBD1. There are 16 residues in the CDR3. CDR1 and CDR2 from the germline V gene are SGHKS and YYEKEE (reference sequence). The CDR3 here is CASSSAGTGGNYRYTF. The CDR3 coding sequence is TGTGCCAGCAGCTCCGCCGGGACAGGGGGGAACTATCGCTACACCTTC.

This chain joins TRBV7-9 and TRBJ2-6, with D hard to call. This CDR3 is 17 amino acids long. Trimming shortened V by 3 bases and J by 2 bases, and 14 bases separated the two germline ends. CDR1 and CDR2 from the germline V gene are SEHNR and FQNEAQ (reference sequence). In DNA, the CDR3 is TGTGCCAGCAGCTTCGGCTATCTGAGCCCTGGGGCCAACGTCCTGACTTTC. It specifies CASSFGYLSPGANVLTF.

The gene calls are TRBV27 and TRBJ1-6; weak D call: TRBD1 (6 bases). CDR1 is MNHEY, CDR2 SMNVEV, per germline (reference sequence). The V end was cut by 3 bases, the J end by 1 base, with 13 bases between. CDR3 length equals 17 residues. This chain's CDR3 is CASSFSGGGSYNSPLHF. CDR3 DNA: TGTGCCAGCAGTTTTTCGGGGGGCGGATCCTATAATTCACCCCTCCACTTT.